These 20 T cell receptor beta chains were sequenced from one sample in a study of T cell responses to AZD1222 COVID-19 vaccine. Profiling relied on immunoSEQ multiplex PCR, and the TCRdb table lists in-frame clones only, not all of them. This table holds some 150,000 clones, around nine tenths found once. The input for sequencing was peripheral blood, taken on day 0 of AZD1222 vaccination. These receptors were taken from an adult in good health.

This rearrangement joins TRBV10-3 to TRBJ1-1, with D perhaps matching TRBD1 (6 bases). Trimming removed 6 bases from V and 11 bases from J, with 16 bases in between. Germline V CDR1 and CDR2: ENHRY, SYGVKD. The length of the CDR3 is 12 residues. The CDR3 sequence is CAIRNRVGEAFF. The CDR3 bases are TGTGCCATCAGAAACAGGGTCGGGGAGGCTTTCTTT.

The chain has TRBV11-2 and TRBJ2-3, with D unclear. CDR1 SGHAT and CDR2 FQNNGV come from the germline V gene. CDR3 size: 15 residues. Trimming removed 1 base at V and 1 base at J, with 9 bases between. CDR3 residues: CASSLVGSGTDTQYF. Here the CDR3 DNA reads TGTGCCAGCAGCTTAGTAGGATCGGGCACAGATACGCAGTATTTT.

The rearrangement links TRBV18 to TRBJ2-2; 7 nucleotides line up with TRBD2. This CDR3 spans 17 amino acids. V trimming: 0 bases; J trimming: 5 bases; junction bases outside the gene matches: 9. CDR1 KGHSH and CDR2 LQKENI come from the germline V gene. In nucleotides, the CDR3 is TGTGCCAGCTCACCACCCGGAGCGGTCGGGGGGACCGGGGAGCTGTTTTTT. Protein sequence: CASSPPGAVGGTGELFF.

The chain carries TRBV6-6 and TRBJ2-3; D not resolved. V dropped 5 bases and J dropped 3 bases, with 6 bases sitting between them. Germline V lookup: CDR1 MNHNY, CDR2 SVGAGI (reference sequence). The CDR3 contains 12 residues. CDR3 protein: CASSPRTDTQYF. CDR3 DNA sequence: TGTGCCAGCAGTCCTCGAACAGATACGCAGTATTTT.

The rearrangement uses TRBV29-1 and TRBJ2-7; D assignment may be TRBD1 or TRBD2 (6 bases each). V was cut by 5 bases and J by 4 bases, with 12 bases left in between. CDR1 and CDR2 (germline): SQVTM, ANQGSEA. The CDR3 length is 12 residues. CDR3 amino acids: CSVLGGPYEQYF. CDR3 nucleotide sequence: TGCAGCGTTCTAGGGGGGCCTTACGAGCAGTACTTC.

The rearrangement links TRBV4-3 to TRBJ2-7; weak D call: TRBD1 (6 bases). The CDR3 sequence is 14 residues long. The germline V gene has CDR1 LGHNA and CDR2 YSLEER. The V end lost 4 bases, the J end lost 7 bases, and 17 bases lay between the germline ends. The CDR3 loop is CASSLRGGLGEQYF. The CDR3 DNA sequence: TGCGCCAGCAGCCTCAGGGGTGGCCTGGGGGAGCAGTACTTC.

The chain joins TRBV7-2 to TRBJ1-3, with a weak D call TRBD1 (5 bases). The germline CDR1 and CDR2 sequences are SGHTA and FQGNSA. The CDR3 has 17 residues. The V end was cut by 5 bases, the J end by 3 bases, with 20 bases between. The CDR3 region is CASSIFSTGGLGNTIYF. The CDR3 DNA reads TGTGCCAGCAGCATATTTAGTACTGGGGGACTTGGAAACACCATATATTTT.

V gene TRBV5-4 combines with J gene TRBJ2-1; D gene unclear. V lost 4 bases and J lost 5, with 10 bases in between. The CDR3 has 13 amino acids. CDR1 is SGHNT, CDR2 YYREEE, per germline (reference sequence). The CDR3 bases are TGTGCCAGCAGCCCCGGACCCGACAATGAGCAGTTCTTC. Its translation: CASSPGPDNEQFF.

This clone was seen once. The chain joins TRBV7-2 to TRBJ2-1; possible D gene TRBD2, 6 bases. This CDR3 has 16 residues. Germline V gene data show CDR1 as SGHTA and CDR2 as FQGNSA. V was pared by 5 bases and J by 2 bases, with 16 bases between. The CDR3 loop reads CASSPSVLGPYNEQFF. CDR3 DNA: TGTGCCAGCAGCCCTAGCGTCCTAGGGCCCTACAATGAGCAGTTCTTC. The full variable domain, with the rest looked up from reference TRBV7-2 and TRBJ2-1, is GAGVSQSPSNKVTEKGKDVELRCDPISGHTALYWYRQSLGQGLEFLIYFQGNSAPDKSGLPSDRFSAERTGGSVSTLTIQRTQQEDSAVYLCASSPSVLGPYNEQFFGPGTRLTVL.

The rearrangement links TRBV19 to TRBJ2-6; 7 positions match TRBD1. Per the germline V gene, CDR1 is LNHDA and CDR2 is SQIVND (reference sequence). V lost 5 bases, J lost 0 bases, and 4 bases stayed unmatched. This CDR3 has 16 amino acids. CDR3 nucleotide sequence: TGTGCCAGTAGTGCAGGGGGTCTCTCTGGGGCCAACGTCCTGACTTTC. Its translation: CASSAGGLSGANVLTF.

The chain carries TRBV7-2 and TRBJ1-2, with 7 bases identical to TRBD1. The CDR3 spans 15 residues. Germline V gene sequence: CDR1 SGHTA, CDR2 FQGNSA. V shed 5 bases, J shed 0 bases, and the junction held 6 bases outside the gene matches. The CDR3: CASSPHRGPNYGYTF. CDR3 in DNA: TGTGCCAGCAGCCCTCACAGGGGTCCTAACTATGGCTACACCTTC.

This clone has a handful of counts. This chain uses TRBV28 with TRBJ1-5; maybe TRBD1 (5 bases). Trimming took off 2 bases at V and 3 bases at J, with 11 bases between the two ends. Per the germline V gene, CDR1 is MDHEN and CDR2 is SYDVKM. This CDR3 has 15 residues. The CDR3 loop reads CASSLPQGNNQPQHF. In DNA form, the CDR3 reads TGTGCCAGCAGTTTACCCCAGGGTAACAATCAGCCCCAGCATTTT.

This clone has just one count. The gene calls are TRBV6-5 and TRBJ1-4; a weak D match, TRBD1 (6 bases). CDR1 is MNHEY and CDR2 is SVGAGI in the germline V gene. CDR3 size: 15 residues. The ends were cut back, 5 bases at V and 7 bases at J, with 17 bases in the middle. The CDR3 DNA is TGTGCCAGCAGTCCCCGACCTAGGGGGGGTGAAAAACTGTTTTTT. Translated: CASSPRPRGGEKLFF.

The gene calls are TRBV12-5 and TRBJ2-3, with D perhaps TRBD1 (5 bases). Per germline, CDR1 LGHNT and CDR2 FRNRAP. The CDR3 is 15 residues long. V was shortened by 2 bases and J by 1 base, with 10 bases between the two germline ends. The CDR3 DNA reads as TGTGCTAGTGGTTTGTGGCAGGGTGGCACAGATACGCAGTATTTT. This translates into CASGLWQGGTDTQYF.

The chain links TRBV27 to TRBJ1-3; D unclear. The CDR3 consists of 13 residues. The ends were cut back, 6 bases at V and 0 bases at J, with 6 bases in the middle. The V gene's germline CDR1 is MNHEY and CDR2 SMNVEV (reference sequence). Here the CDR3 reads CASRLSSGNTIYF. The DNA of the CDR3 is TGTGCCAGCAGATTGAGCTCTGGAAACACCATATATTTT.

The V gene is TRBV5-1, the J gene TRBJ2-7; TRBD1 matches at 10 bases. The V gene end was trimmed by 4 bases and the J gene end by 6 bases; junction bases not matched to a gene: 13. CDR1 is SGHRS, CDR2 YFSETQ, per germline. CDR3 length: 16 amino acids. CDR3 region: CASSLLGTGDLGEQYF. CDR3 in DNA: TGCGCCAGCAGCCTCCTCGGGACAGGGGATTTGGGCGAGCAGTACTTC.

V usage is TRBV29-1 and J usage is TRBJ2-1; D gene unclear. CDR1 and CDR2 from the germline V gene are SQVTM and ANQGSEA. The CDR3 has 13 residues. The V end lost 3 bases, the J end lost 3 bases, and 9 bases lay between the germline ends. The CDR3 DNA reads TGCAGCGTTGATGGCCAGCTCTACAATGAGCAGTTCTTC. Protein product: CSVDGQLYNEQFF.

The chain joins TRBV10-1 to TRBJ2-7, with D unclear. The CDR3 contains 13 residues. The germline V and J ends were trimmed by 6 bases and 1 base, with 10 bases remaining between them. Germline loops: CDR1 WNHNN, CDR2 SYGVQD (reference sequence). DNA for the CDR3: TGCGCCAGCAGCCAAGGCCAGTCCTACGAGCAGTACTTC. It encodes CASSQGQSYEQYF.

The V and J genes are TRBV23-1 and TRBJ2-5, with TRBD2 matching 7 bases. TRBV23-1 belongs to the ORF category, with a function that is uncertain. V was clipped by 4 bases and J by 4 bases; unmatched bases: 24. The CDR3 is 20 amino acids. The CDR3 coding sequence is TGCGCCAGCAGTCCCCAGCGGGGTCGGGCTAGCGTCGAGAGTGGAGAGACCCAGTACTTC. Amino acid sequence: CASSPQRGRASVESGETQYF.

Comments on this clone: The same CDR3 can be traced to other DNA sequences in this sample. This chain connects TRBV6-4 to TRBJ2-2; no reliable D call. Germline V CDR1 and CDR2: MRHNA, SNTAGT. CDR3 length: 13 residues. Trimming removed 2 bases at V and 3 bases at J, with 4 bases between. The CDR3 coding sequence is TGTGCCAGCAGTGACAGGGACACCGGGGAGCTGTTTTTT. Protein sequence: CASSDRDTGELFF.